This is a list of T cell receptor beta chains from one sample in a study of blood T cell repertoires in COVID-19. Method: immunoSEQ multiplex PCR; TCRdb's copy keeps in-frame clones and lacks some. The sample includes 100,000 to 120,000 clones, about 90% of them seen just once. Sequenced: peripheral blood. Receptor source: a human donor in a cohort sampled during active COVID-19. Both conserved end residues are part of each CDR3. The order of the fields is clone size, V gene, D gene, J gene, CDR3 DNA, CDR3 protein. The D gene is left open where the match is weak. The size entry is marked missing in some rows and otherwise reads once, few, many or a size class.

clone size: -
V gene: TRBV18
D gene: -
J gene: TRBJ2-1
CDR3 DNA: TGTGCCAGCTCACGACCGGGTGGGAGCGATGAGCAGTTCTTC
CDR3 protein: CASSRPGGSDEQFF

clone size: -
V gene: TRBV6-6
D gene: -
J gene: TRBJ2-7
CDR3 DNA: TGTGCCAGCAGTTACTCGACTCCGCTCGGGGGCGAGCAGTACTTC
CDR3 protein: CASSYSTPLGGEQYF

clone size: -
V gene: TRBV13
D gene: TRBD2
J gene: TRBJ2-2
CDR3 DNA: TGTGCCAGCAGCTCATCCCCGACTAGCGGGAGGGCTAACACCGGGGAGCTGTTTTTT
CDR3 protein: CASSSSPTSGRANTGELFF

clone size: -
V gene: TRBV5-6
D gene: -
J gene: TRBJ1-4
CDR3 DNA: TGTGCCAGCAGCCCCGACAGGTCCCGGGAAAAACTGTTTTTT
CDR3 protein: CASSPDRSREKLFF

clone size: -
V gene: TRBV7-8
D gene: TRBD1
J gene: TRBJ1-4
CDR3 DNA: TGTGCCAGCAGCGCCGACCGGGACAGGGTCAATGAAAAACTGTTTTTT
CDR3 protein: CASSADRDRVNEKLFF

clone size: -
V gene: TRBV7-9
D gene: -
J gene: TRBJ2-2
CDR3 DNA: TGTGCCAGCAGCTCGGTTGGGGAGCTGTTTTTT
CDR3 protein: CASSSVGELFF

clone size: few
V gene: TRBV6-1
D gene: -
J gene: TRBJ1-5
CDR3 DNA: TGTGCCAGCAGTGAACAGGGGAGCAATCAGCCCCAGCATTTT
CDR3 protein: CASSEQGSNQPQHF

clone size: few
V gene: TRBV30
D gene: -
J gene: TRBJ1-3
CDR3 DNA: TGTGCCTGGGCAGGGGTGGGAGGAAACACCATATATTTT
CDR3 protein: CAWAGVGGNTIYF

clone size: -
V gene: TRBV6-5
D gene: TRBD1
J gene: TRBJ1-1
CDR3 DNA: TGTGCCAGCAGCCGGGGACAGGGGCCGGGGAGGGCTTTCTTT
CDR3 protein: CASSRGQGPGRAFF

clone size: many
V gene: TRBV18
D gene: -
J gene: TRBJ2-7
CDR3 DNA: TGTGCCAGCTCACCGGGTACGGGGTACGAGCAGTACTTC
CDR3 protein: CASSPGTGYEQYF

clone size: -
V gene: TRBV16
D gene: TRBD2
J gene: TRBJ2-4
CDR3 DNA: TGTGCCAGCAGCCAATTACAGCGGGAGTTAAAAAACATTCAGTACTTC
CDR3 protein: CASSQLQRELKNIQYF

clone size: -
V gene: TRBV27
D gene: -
J gene: TRBJ2-7
CDR3 DNA: TGTGCCAGCAGTTTAGCCGGACAGAAATACGAGCAGTACTTC
CDR3 protein: CASSLAGQKYEQYF

clone size: -
V gene: TRBV30
D gene: -
J gene: TRBJ1-2
CDR3 DNA: TGTGCTCAGTCCCCCCAGGGGTATGGCTACACCTTC
CDR3 protein: CAQSPQGYGYTF

clone size: -
V gene: TRBV29-1
D gene: -
J gene: TRBJ1-3
CDR3 DNA: TGCAGCGTTGAAAAGGCAGGGGGAAACACCATATATTTT
CDR3 protein: CSVEKAGGNTIYF

clone size: -
V gene: TRBV3-1/TRBV3-2
D gene: TRBD1
J gene: TRBJ1-2
CDR3 DNA: TGTGCCAGCAGCCAATCCGCGGGACAGGATCCCTATGGCTACACCTTC
CDR3 protein: CASSQSAGQDPYGYTF

clone size: -
V gene: TRBV30
D gene: TRBD2
J gene: TRBJ2-4
CDR3 DNA: TGTGCCTGGAGTTTGGTAGCGGGGGGGCCCAGTAACATTCAGTACTTC
CDR3 protein: CAWSLVAGGPSNIQYF

clone size: -
V gene: TRBV25-1
D gene: -
J gene: TRBJ1-3
CDR3 DNA: TGTGCCAGCAGCAAGCCGGGCAGGGCTGGAAACACCATATATTTT
CDR3 protein: CASSKPGRAGNTIYF

clone size: -
V gene: TRBV28
D gene: TRBD1
J gene: TRBJ2-1
CDR3 DNA: TGTGCCAGCAGTAATCCGACAGGGTCCTACAATGAGCAGTTCTTC
CDR3 protein: CASSNPTGSYNEQFF

clone size: -
V gene: TRBV11-2
D gene: -
J gene: TRBJ2-3
CDR3 DNA: TGTGCCAGCAGCCCCCAGCGGAATACGCAGTATTTT
CDR3 protein: CASSPQRNTQYF

clone size: -
V gene: TRBV18
D gene: -
J gene: TRBJ1-2
CDR3 DNA: TGTGCCAGCTCACCGCTGGGGGCGAACTATGGCTACACCTTC
CDR3 protein: CASSPLGANYGYTF

clone size: -
V gene: TRBV7-9
D gene: -
J gene: TRBJ2-1
CDR3 DNA: TGTGCCAGCAGCTTGACAGGAACTCTGTACAATGACGAGCAGTTCTTC
CDR3 protein: CASSLTGTLYNDEQFF

clone size: -
V gene: TRBV7-9
D gene: -
J gene: TRBJ1-1
CDR3 DNA: TGTGCCAGCAGCTTAGTCGCAGGGCAAACTGAAGCTTTCTTT
CDR3 protein: CASSLVAGQTEAFF

clone size: -
V gene: TRBV29-1
D gene: -
J gene: TRBJ1-1
CDR3 DNA: TGCAGCGTTGCGCGCGGGAACACTGAAGCTTTCTTT
CDR3 protein: CSVARGNTEAFF

clone size: -
V gene: TRBV7-9
D gene: -
J gene: TRBJ1-6
CDR3 DNA: TGTGCCAGCGCTCCGTTGGGGCAATCCCGCTCCTATAATTCACCCCTCCACTTT
CDR3 protein: CASAPLGQSRSYNSPLHF

clone size: -
V gene: TRBV5-1
D gene: TRBD1
J gene: TRBJ1-2
CDR3 DNA: TGCGCCAGCAGCTCATCCGGGACAGAGTATGGCTACACCTTC
CDR3 protein: CASSSSGTEYGYTF

clone size: -
V gene: TRBV6-5
D gene: TRBD1
J gene: TRBJ2-4
CDR3 DNA: TGTGCCGTACAAGACAGGGATCTAGCCAAAAACATTCAGTACTTC
CDR3 protein: CAVQDRDLAKNIQYF

clone size: -
V gene: TRBV7-6
D gene: -
J gene: TRBJ2-7
CDR3 DNA: TGTGCCAGCAGCTTAGGGGGGGTTTGGGAGCAGTACTTC
CDR3 protein: CASSLGGVWEQYF

clone size: once
V gene: TRBV5-4
D gene: -
J gene: TRBJ1-1
CDR3 DNA: TGTGCCAGCAGCCCGGGGCGGGGCAGGGAGTCTGAAGCTTTCTTT
CDR3 protein: CASSPGRGRESEAFF

clone size: -
V gene: TRBV6-2/TRBV6-3
D gene: TRBD2
J gene: TRBJ2-7
CDR3 DNA: TGTGCCAGCAGTAAGGGCGGGACTAGCGGGAGTTACGAGCAGTACTTC
CDR3 protein: CASSKGGTSGSYEQYF

clone size: -
V gene: TRBV28
D gene: TRBD2
J gene: TRBJ2-1
CDR3 DNA: TGTGCCAGCAGTTCCTCTAGCGGGAGGGGCTCCTACAATGAGCAGTTCTTC
CDR3 protein: CASSSSSGRGSYNEQFF

clone size: -
V gene: TRBV3-1/TRBV3-2
D gene: -
J gene: TRBJ1-1
CDR3 DNA: TGTGCCAGCAGCCATGACAGGAACACTGAAGCTTTCTTT
CDR3 protein: CASSHDRNTEAFF

clone size: -
V gene: TRBV11-2
D gene: TRBD1
J gene: TRBJ1-4
CDR3 DNA: TGTGCCAGCAGGACAGGGAGGTACGAGGAAAAACTGTTTTTT
CDR3 protein: CASRTGRYEEKLFF

clone size: -
V gene: TRBV6-5
D gene: -
J gene: TRBJ1-2
CDR3 DNA: TGTGCCAGCAGTTTAGGGGGAAACTATGGCTACACCTTC
CDR3 protein: CASSLGGNYGYTF

clone size: few
V gene: TRBV5-1
D gene: -
J gene: TRBJ1-6
CDR3 DNA: TGCGCCAGCTCTCTCGGGAGGTATGGGGCGGCCAATTCACCCCTCCACTTT
CDR3 protein: CASSLGRYGAANSPLHF

clone size: -
V gene: TRBV19
D gene: TRBD1
J gene: TRBJ2-6
CDR3 DNA: TGTGCCAGTAGGGACAGGGGGAGTGCTGGGGCCAACGTCCTGACTTTC
CDR3 protein: CASRDRGSAGANVLTF

clone size: -
V gene: TRBV6-5
D gene: -
J gene: TRBJ1-3
CDR3 DNA: TGTGCCAGCAGTTACCAGGGGAGTAGAGGAAACACCATATATTTT
CDR3 protein: CASSYQGSRGNTIYF

clone size: -
V gene: TRBV28
D gene: TRBD2
J gene: TRBJ2-7
CDR3 DNA: TGTGCCAGCAGTCTGGGACTAGCGGGACTCTACGAGCAGTACTTC
CDR3 protein: CASSLGLAGLYEQYF

clone size: -
V gene: TRBV5-5
D gene: -
J gene: TRBJ1-2
CDR3 DNA: TGTGCCAGCAGCCCAATCACCCAGGGTTCCGGCGGCTACACCTTC
CDR3 protein: CASSPITQGSGGYTF

clone size: -
V gene: TRBV5-5
D gene: -
J gene: TRBJ2-3
CDR3 DNA: TGTGCCAGCAGCCTTCTCGGAGAAGGGACACTGGGAAGCACAGATACGCAGTATTTT
CDR3 protein: CASSLLGEGTLGSTDTQYF

clone size: many
V gene: TRBV30
D gene: TRBD1
J gene: TRBJ2-7
CDR3 DNA: TGTGCCTGGAATGGACAGGGTACGGGGGCCTACGAGCAGTACTTC
CDR3 protein: CAWNGQGTGAYEQYF

clone size: once
V gene: TRBV30
D gene: -
J gene: TRBJ2-7
CDR3 DNA: TGTGCCTGGACCACAAACACCTACGAGCAGTACTTC
CDR3 protein: CAWTTNTYEQYF

clone size: few
V gene: TRBV6-5
D gene: TRBD1
J gene: TRBJ2-2
CDR3 DNA: TGTGCCAGCAGCTCCGAATGGACAGGAGCCGGGGAGCTGTTTTTT
CDR3 protein: CASSSEWTGAGELFF

clone size: -
V gene: TRBV2
D gene: TRBD1
J gene: TRBJ1-6
CDR3 DNA: TGTGCCAGCAGTGAACTAGGGACAGGGCTGGATTCACCCCTCCACTTT
CDR3 protein: CASSELGTGLDSPLHF

clone size: -
V gene: TRBV27
D gene: -
J gene: TRBJ1-1
CDR3 DNA: TGTGCCAGCAGTTTAGATTGGCGGACTGAAGCTTTCTTT
CDR3 protein: CASSLDWRTEAFF

clone size: -
V gene: TRBV6-5
D gene: -
J gene: TRBJ2-3
CDR3 DNA: TGTGCCAGCAGAGGGTGGACTAGCACAGATACGCAGTATTTT
CDR3 protein: CASRGWTSTDTQYF